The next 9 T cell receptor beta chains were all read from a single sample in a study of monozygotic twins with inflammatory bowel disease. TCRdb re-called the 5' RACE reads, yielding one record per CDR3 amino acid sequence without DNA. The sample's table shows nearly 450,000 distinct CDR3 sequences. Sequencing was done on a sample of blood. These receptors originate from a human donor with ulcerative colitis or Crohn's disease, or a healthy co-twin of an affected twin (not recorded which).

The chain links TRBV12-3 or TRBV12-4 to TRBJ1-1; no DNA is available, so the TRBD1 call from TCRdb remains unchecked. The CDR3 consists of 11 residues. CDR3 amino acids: CASKRTGEAFF.

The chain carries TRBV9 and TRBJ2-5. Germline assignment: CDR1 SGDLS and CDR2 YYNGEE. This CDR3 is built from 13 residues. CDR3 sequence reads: CASSVDGKETQYF.

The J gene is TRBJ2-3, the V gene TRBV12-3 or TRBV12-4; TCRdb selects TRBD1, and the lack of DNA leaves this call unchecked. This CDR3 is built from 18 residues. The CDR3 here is CASSLWGGQREPPDTQYF.

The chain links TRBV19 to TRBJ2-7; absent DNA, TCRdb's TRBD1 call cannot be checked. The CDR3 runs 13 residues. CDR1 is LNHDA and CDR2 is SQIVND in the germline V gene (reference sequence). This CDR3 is CASKPRDTYEQYF.

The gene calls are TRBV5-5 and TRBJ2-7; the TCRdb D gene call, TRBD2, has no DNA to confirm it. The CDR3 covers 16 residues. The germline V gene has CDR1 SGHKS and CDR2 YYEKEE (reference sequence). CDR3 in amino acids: CASSLMGGTTFHEQYF.

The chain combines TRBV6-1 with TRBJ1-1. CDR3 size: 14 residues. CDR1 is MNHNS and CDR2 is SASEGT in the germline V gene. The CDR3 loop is CASSVTGGNTEAFF.

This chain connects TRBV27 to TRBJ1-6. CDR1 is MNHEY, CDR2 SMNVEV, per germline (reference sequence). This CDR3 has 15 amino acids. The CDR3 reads CATTPALGDNSPLHF.

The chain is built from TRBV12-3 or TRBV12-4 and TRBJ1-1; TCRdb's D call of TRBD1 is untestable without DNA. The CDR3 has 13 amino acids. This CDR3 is CASSPLGRFEAFF.

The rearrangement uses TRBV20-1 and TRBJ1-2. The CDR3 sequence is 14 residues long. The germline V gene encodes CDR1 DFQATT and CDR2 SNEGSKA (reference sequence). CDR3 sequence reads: CSARERQAVYGYTF.